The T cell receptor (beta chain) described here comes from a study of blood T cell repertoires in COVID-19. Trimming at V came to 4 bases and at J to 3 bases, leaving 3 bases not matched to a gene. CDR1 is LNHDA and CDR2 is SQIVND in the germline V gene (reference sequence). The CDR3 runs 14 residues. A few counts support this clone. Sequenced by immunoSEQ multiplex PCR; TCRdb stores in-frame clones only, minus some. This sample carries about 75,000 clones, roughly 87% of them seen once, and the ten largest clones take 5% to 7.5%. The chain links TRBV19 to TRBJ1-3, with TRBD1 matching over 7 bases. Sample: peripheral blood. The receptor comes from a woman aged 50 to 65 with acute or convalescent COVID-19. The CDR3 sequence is CASSRGGSGNTIYF. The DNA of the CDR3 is TGTGCCAGTAGTAGAGGGGGCAGTGGAAACACCATATATTTT.